This T cell receptor (beta chain) was captured by sequencing in a study of cytotoxic CD8 clonotypes in ibrutinib-treated CLL. Points from the study as a whole: Sustained-remission and progressing patients' sampling times differed. Ibrutinib response saw clonality rise, and progression saw it return toward baseline. Against age-matched healthy donors, baseline clonality ran higher and tracked circulating CD8+ T-cell counts.

Of note for this clone: Its specificity is unknown.

Generated by immunoSEQ multiplex PCR, the TCRdb table keeps only in-frame clones and is missing some. The data contain 150,000 to 250,000 clones, roughly 72% of them singletons. About 2 micrograms of genomic DNA from cryopreserved PBMCs went into TCR beta libraries. Germline CDR1 reads SEHNR; CDR2 reads FQNEAQ (reference sequence). The CDR3 runs 16 residues. V gave up 6 bases and J gave up 3 bases; unmatched junction bases: 8. The specimen comprised PBMCs, sampled after 24 months of ibrutinib treatment. The chain carries TRBV7-9 and TRBJ2-1; 10 bases are a match to TRBD2. The sequence came from a human donor with chronic lymphocytic leukemia. CDR3 bases: TGTGCCAGCAGTCTAATACTAGCGGGACTCTACAATGAGCAGTTCTTC. This encodes CASSLILAGLYNEQFF.